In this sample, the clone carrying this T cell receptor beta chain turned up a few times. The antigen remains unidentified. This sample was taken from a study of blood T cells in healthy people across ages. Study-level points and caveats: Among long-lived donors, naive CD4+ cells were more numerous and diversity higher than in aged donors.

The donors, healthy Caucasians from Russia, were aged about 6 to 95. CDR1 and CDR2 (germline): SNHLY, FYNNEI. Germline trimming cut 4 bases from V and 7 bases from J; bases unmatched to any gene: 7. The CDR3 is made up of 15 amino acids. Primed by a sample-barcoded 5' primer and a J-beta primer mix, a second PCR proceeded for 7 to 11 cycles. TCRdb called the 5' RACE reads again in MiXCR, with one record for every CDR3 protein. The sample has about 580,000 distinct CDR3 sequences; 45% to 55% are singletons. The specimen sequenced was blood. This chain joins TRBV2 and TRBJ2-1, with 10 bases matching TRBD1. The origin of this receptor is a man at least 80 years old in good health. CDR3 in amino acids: CASSVAGQGWNEQFF. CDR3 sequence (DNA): TGTGCCAGCAGTGTAGCGGGACAGGGGTGGAATGAGCAGTTCTTC.